This T cell receptor beta chain was identified during a study of T cells in Graves' hyperthyroidism and ophthalmopathy. Active moderate-to-severe ophthalmopathy, Clinical Activity Score at least 3, NOSPECS at least 4, under 3 months' duration. V dropped 1 base and J dropped 3 bases, with 15 bases sitting between them. Germline CDR1 and CDR2: DFQATT and SNEGSKA (reference sequence). The CDR3 consists of 15 residues. RNA transcripts served as the template for amplifying TCR beta CDR3 regions. An initial round of RT-PCR targeting the TCR CDR3 relied on the HTBI primer set. MiXCR was run by TCRdb on the multiplex PCR reads, yielding one entry per CDR3 protein. The sample contains about 59,000 distinct CDR3 sequences, under 70% of which appear only once. Study findings and constraints: Stable hyperthyroidism was told apart from ophthalmopathy by a model built on 13 V-J features. Most clonotypes expanded in the thyroid (above 0.001) were also present in blood.

Points on this clonotype: Its cognate antigen is unknown.

The sequencing sample was made of blood. This TCR was sampled from an older woman with Graves' ophthalmopathy. V and J are TRBV20-1 and TRBJ1-2; tentative D call: TRBD1 (6 bases). The CDR3 bases are TGCAGTGCTAGAGTGAGCGGGGGGCCTGACTATGGCTACACCTTC. Translating gives CSARVSGGPDYGYTF.